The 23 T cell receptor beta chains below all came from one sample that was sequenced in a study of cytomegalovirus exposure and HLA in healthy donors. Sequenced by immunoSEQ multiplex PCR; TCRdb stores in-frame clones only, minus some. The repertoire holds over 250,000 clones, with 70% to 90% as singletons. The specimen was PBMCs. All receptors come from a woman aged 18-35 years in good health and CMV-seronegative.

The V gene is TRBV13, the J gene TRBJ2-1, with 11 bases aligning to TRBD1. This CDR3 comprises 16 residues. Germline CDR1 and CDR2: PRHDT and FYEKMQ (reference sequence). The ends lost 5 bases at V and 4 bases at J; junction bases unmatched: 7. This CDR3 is CASSEIGQGAYNEQFF. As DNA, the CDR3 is TGTGCCAGCAGCGAAATCGGACAGGGGGCATACAATGAGCAGTTCTTC.

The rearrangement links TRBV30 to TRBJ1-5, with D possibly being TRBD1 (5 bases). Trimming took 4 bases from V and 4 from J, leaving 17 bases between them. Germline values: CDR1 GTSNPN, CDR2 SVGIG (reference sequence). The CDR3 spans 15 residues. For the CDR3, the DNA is TGTGCCTGGACCTACGGAGGGCAGGGAAATCAGCCCCAGCATTTT. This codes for CAWTYGGQGNQPQHF. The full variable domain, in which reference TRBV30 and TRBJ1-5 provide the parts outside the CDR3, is SQTIHQWPATLVQPVGSPLSLECTVEGTSNPNLYWYRQAAGRGLQLLFYSVGIGQISSEVPQNLSASRPQDRQFILSSKKLLLSDSGFYLCAWTYGGQGNQPQHFGDGTRLSIL.

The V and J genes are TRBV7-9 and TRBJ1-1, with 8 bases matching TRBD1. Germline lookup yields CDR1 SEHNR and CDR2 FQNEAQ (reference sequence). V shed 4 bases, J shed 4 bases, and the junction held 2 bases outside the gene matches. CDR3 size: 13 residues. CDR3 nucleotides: TGTGCCAGCAGCTCCGGACAGGGCACTGAAGCTTTCTTT. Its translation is CASSSGQGTEAFF.

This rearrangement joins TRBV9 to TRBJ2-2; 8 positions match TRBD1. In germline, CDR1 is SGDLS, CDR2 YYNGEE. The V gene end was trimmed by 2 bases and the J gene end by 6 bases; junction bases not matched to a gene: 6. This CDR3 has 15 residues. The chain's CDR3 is CASSVGDRLSGELFF. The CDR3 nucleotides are TGTGCCAGCAGCGTGGGGGACAGGTTGTCCGGGGAGCTGTTTTTT.

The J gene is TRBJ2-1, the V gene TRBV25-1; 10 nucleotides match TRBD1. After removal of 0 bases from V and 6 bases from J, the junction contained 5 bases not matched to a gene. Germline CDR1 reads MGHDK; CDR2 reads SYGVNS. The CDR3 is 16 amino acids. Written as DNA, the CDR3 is TGTGCCAGCAGTGAATACGGAGGGACAGGGGCCAATGAGCAGTTCTTC. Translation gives CASSEYGGTGANEQFF.

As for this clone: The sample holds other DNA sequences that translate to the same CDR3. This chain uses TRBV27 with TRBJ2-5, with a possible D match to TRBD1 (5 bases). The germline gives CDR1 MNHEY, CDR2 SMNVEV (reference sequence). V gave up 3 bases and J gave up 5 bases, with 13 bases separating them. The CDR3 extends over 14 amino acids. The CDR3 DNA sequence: TGTGCCAGCAGTTTGTCGCAGGGTATGGAGACCCAGTACTTC. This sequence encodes CASSLSQGMETQYF.

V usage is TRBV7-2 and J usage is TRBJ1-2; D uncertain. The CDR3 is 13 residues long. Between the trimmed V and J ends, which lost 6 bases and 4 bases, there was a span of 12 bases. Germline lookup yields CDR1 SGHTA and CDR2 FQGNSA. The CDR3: CASSRTEAYGYTF. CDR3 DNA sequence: TGTGCCAGCAGTCGGACGGAGGCCTATGGCTACACCTTC.

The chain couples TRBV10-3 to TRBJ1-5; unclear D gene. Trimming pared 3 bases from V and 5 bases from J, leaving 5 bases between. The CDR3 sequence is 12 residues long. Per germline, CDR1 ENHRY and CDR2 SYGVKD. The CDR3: CAISDTYQPQHF. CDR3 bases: TGTGCCATCAGTGACACATATCAGCCCCAGCATTTT.

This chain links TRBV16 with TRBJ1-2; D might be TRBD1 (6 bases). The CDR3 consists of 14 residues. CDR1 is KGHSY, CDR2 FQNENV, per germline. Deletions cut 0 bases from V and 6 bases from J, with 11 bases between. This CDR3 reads CASSQSYRENGYTF. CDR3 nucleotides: TGTGCCAGCAGCCAATCGTACAGGGAGAATGGCTACACCTTC.

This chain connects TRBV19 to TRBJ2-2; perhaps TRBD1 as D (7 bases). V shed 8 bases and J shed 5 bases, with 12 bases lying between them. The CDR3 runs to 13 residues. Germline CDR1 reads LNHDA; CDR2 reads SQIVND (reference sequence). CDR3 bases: TGTGCCAGTTCCAGGGGGGAGACCGGGGAGCTGTTTTTT. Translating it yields CASSRGETGELFF.

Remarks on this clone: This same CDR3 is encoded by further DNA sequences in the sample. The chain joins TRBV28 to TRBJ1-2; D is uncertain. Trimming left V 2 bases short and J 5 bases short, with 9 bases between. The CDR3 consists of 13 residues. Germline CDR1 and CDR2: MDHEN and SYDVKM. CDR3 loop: CASSLKAAYGYTF. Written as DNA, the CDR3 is TGTGCCAGCAGTTTAAAGGCGGCGTATGGCTACACCTTC.

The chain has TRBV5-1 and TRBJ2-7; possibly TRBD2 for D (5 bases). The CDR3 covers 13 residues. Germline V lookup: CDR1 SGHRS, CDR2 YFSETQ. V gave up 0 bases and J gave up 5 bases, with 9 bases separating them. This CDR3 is CASSLAGEHEQYF. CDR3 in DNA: TGCGCCAGCAGCTTGGCCGGGGAACACGAGCAGTACTTC. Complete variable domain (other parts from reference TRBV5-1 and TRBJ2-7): KAGVTQTPRYLIKTRGQQVTLSCSPISGHRSVSWYQQTPGQGLQFLFEYFSETQRNKGNFPGRFSGRQFSNSRSEMNVSTLELGDSALYLCASSLAGEHEQYFGPGTRLTVT.

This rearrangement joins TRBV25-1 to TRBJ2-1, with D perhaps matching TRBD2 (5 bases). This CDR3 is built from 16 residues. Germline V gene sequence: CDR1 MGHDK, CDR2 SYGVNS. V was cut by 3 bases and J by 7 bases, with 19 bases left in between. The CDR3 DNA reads TGTGCCAGCAGTGAGTCGGGGAAGCCTTTACGGAATGAGCAGTTCTTC. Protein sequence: CASSESGKPLRNEQFF.

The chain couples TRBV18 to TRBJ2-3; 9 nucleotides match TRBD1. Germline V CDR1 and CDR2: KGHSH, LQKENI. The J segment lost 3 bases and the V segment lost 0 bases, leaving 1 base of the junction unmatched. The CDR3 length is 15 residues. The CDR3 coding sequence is TGTGCCAGCTCACCACCGACAGGGGGGACAGATACGCAGTATTTT. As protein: CASSPPTGGTDTQYF.

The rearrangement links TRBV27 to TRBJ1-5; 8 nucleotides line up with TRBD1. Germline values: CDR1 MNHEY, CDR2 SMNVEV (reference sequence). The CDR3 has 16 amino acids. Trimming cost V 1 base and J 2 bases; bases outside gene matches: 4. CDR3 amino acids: CASSLYPGQGNQPQHF. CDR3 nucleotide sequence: TGTGCCAGCAGTTTATATCCGGGACAGGGCAATCAGCCCCAGCATTTT.

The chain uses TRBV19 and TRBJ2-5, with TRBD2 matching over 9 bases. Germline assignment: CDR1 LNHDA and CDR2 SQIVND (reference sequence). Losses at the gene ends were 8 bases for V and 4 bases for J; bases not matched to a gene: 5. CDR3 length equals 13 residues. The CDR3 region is CASGREGTETQYF. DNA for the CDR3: TGTGCCAGTGGGCGGGAGGGAACAGAGACCCAGTACTTC. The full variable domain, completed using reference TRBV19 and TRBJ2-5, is DGGITQSPKYLFRKEGQNVTLSCEQNLNHDAMYWYRQDPGQGLRLIYYSQIVNDFQKGDIAEGYSVSREKKESFPLTVTSAQKNPTAFYLCASGREGTETQYFGPGTRLLVL.

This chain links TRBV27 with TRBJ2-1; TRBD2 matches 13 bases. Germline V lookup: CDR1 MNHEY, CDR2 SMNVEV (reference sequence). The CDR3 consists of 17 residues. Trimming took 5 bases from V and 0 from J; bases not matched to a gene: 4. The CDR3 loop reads CASSRTSGSLSYNEQFF. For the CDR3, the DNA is TGTGCCAGCAGTCGGACTAGCGGGAGTCTCTCCTACAATGAGCAGTTCTTC.

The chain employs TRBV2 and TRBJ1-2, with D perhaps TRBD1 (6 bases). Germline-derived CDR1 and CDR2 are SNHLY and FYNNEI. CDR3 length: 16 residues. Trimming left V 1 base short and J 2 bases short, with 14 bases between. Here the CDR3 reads CASSEEAGVGNYGYTF. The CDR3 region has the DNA TGTGCCAGCAGTGAAGAGGCAGGGGTTGGAAACTATGGCTACACCTTC.

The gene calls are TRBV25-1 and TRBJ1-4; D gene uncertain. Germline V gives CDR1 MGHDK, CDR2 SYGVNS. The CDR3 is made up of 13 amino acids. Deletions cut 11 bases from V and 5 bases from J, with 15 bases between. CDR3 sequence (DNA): TGTGCCTCCACGAGTTCGGGAAATGAAAAACTGTTTTTT. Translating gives CASTSSGNEKLFF. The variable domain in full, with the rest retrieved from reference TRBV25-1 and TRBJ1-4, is EADIYQTPRYLVIGTGKKITLECSQTMGHDKMYWYQQDPGMELHLIHYSYGVNSTEKGDLSSESTVSRIRTEHFPLTLESARPSHTSQYLCASTSSGNEKLFFGSGTQLSVL.

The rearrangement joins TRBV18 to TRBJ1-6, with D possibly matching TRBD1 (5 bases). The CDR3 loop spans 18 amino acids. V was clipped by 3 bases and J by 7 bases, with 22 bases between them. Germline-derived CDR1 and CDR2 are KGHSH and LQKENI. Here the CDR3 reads CASSPPIRQSGLNSPLHF. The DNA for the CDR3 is TGTGCCAGCTCACCTCCCATTCGACAGTCGGGACTGAATTCACCCCTCCACTTT. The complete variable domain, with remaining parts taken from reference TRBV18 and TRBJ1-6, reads NAGVMQNPRHLVRRRGQEARLRCSPMKGHSHVYWYRQLPEEGLKFMVYLQKENIIDESGMPKERFSAEFPKEGPSILRIQQVVRGDSAAYFCASSPPIRQSGLNSPLHFGNGTRLTVT.

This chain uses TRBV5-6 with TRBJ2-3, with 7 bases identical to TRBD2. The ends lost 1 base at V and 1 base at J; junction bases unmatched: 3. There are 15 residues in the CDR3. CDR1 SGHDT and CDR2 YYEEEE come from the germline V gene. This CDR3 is CASSLTSVGTDTQYF. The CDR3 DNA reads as TGTGCCAGCAGCTTGACTAGCGTCGGCACAGATACGCAGTATTTT.

Written as DNA, the CDR3 is TGTGCCAGTAGTTGGGACTCCACAGATACGCAGTATTTT. Translated, it gives CASSWDSTDTQYF. The rearrangement uses TRBV19 and TRBJ2-3; TRBD2 might be the D (6 bases). V was clipped by 5 bases and J by 2 bases, with 8 bases between them. The CDR3 sequence is 13 residues long. CDR1 and CDR2 (germline): LNHDA, SQIVND (reference sequence).

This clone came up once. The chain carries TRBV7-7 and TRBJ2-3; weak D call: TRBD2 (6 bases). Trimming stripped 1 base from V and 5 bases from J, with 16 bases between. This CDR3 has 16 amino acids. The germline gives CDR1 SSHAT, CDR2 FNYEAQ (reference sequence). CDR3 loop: CASSLELARELDTQYF. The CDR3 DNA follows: TGTGCCAGCAGCTTAGAGCTAGCACGGGAGTTAGATACGCAGTATTTT.